The source of this TCR beta chain is a study of T cell responses to AZD1222 COVID-19 vaccine. Findings of the study overall: Among vaccine-associated CD4 TCRs, coverage spanned spike, with dominance at 160-218 and 743-854. Per reports, nearly half of all spike-specific TCRs target regions that are unmutated in variants. White British ancestry dominated among donors, who included more females, and clonal diversity was possibly underestimated.

Germline V CDR1 and CDR2: LGHDT, YNNKEL (reference sequence). V was clipped by 1 base and J by 7 bases; unmatched bases: 7. The CDR3 sequence is 15 residues long. Assay: immunoSEQ multiplex PCR; the TCRdb copy retains only in-frame clones and omits some. The sample has some 96,000 clones, roughly 86% seen once. Concerning this clone itself: Its antigen is unknown.

The source was peripheral blood, collected 28 days after the second AZD1222 dose. J is TRBJ1-2 and V is TRBV3-1 (or the pseudogene TRBV3-2), with TRBD1 matching 9 bases. The TCR was taken from an adult who received the AZD1222 COVID-19 vaccine. The CDR3 nucleotides are TGTGCCAGCAGCCAAGTCCTTACAGGGGGCGGTGGCTACACCTTC. This translates into CASSQVLTGGGGYTF.